The T cell receptor beta chain under discussion was sequenced for a study of T-cell memory formation after mild COVID-19. Notes on the study in general: The pre-infection memory compartment contained some responding clones, suggesting cross-reactive memory joined. Day 15 to 85 contracting clones showed balanced CD4/CD8; later expanders leaned CD4+.

TCRdb ran MiXCR on the 5' RACE reads and lists one entry per CDR3 protein. The table lists 100,000 to 150,000 distinct CDR3 sequences, approximately 6.2% of them singletons. This clonotype has a handful of counts. The antigen is not known. CDR1 and CDR2 from the germline V gene are KGHDR and SFDVKD. CDR3 length: 16 residues. The V segment lost 3 bases and the J segment 8 bases; nucleotides outside the gene matches: 6. Sequencing used PBMCs or a T cell subset sorted from them (not recorded which). The receptor comes from an adult woman who had mild COVID-19 (a few samples of this study predate the infection). Cell type and time point are not known. V usage is TRBV24-1 and J usage is TRBJ1-4; 12 bases map to TRBD1. The CDR3 spells CATSDPTGQGAEKLFF. For the CDR3, the DNA is TGTGCCACCAGTGATCCAACGGGACAGGGGGCGGAAAAACTGTTTTTT.